This entry lists 28 T cell receptor beta chains sequenced from one sample in a study of blood T cell repertoires in COVID-19. The table came from immunoSEQ multiplex PCR; TCRdb's copy has only in-frame clones and leaves some out. The repertoire holds under 350,000 clones, with 85% to 90% as singletons. Sample: peripheral blood. The receptors come from a man aged 35-49 years with acute or convalescent COVID-19.

The chain employs TRBV11-3 and TRBJ2-1, with 8 bases fitting TRBD2. V dropped 1 base and J dropped 8; count of bases not matched to a gene: 7. Germline V gene lookup returns CDR1 SGHNT and CDR2 YENEEA. This CDR3 is built from 15 residues. CDR3 loop: CASSLAGGAQDEQFF. The CDR3 coding sequence is TGTGCCAGCAGCTTAGCCGGGGGGGCCCAGGATGAGCAGTTCTTC.

The rearrangement joins TRBV20-1 to TRBJ2-1, with 13 bases matching TRBD2. The CDR3 spans 18 residues. The germline gives CDR1 DFQATT, CDR2 SNEGSKA (reference sequence). The ends lost 3 bases at V and 12 bases at J; junction bases unmatched: 20. In DNA, the CDR3 is TGCAGTGCTAGTGCCTTTGGGGCAGGGGCACTAGCGGGGGGGCGGCAGTTCTTC. It yields the protein CSASAFGAGALAGGRQFF.

This clone was seen only a few times. The J gene is TRBJ1-4, the V gene TRBV19; D gene ambiguous. Trimming removed 2 bases at V and 8 bases at J, with 21 bases between. Germline lookup yields CDR1 LNHDA and CDR2 SQIVND (reference sequence). This CDR3 spans 17 amino acids. The CDR3 protein is CASSIPLSLASVEKLFF. The CDR3 DNA reads TGTGCCAGTAGTATACCCCTCTCGTTGGCGAGCGTGGAAAAACTGTTTTTT.

The gene calls are TRBV2 and TRBJ1-3; possibly TRBD1 for D (5 bases). The germline V gene encodes CDR1 SNHLY and CDR2 FYNNEI. The CDR3 length is 13 residues. CDR3 nucleotide sequence: TGTGCTAACCGGGACTTCTCTGGAAACACCATATATTTT. Amino acid sequence: CANRDFSGNTIYF.

The sample holds a few counts of this clone. This chain connects TRBV6-2 or TRBV6-3 to TRBJ2-1; D possibly corresponds to TRBD2 (5 bases). Trimming pared 5 bases from V and 1 base from J, leaving 15 bases between. Germline loops: CDR1 MNHEY, CDR2 SVGEGT. CDR3 size: 16 residues. Here the CDR3 reads CASSDPDFPSYNEQFF. CDR3 sequence (DNA): TGTGCCAGCAGTGACCCGGACTTCCCTTCCTACAATGAGCAGTTCTTC.

The chain joins TRBV18 to TRBJ2-1; 7 bases agree with TRBD1. This CDR3 comprises 14 residues. V dropped 4 bases and J dropped 5; count of bases not matched to a gene: 5. Germline values: CDR1 KGHSH, CDR2 LQKENI. The CDR3 nucleotides are TGTGCCAGCTCACACAACACAGGGGACAATGAGCAGTTCTTC. Protein: CASSHNTGDNEQFF.

The chain's CDR3 is CASTGTGGNQPQHF. The DNA of the CDR3 is TGTGCCAGCACGGGGACAGGGGGAAATCAGCCCCAGCATTTT. This chain uses TRBV6-5 with TRBJ1-5; 11 bases map to TRBD1. V trimming: 7 bases; J trimming: 4 bases; junction bases outside the gene matches: 3. CDR3 length: 14 amino acids. Germline V gives CDR1 MNHEY, CDR2 SVGAGI.

The V and J genes are TRBV6-6 and TRBJ1-3, with D possibly TRBD1 on 5 matching bases. Germline CDR1 and CDR2: MNHNY and SVGAGI (reference sequence). CDR3 size: 17 residues. V lost 5 bases to trimming and J lost 0 bases, with 17 bases between them. The CDR3 sequence: CASSPRGGSSSGNTIYF. CDR3 nucleotide sequence: TGTGCCAGCAGTCCCCGGGGGGGGTCTTCCTCTGGAAACACCATATATTTT.

As regards this clone: The CDR3 ends on some other residue instead of the conserved phenylalanine or tryptophan, so this is likely a read error. No DNA is shown, since the ends of the CDR3 on it are uncertain; the CDR3 is the one TCRdb lists. The chain carries TRBV12-3 or TRBV12-4 and TRBJ1-1; the listed D gene, TRBD1, was not tested against the DNA. Counting both end residues, the CDR3 totals 12 amino acids. The CDR3 sequence is CASSFRDRGFNI.

In this sample, this clone turned up a few times. This rearrangement joins TRBV24-1 to TRBJ2-4; the D gene is possibly TRBD1 (5 bases). Trimming took off 5 bases at V and 5 bases at J, with 12 bases between the two ends. The length of the CDR3 is 14 residues. Germline V gives CDR1 KGHDR, CDR2 SFDVKD. The CDR3 DNA reads as TGTGCCACCAGTGCTACAGGTCTCGAAAACATTCAGTACTTC. This translates into CATSATGLENIQYF.

The chain uses TRBV27 and TRBJ1-2; a weak D match, TRBD1 (6 bases). With 5 bases removed from V and 3 bases from J, the gap between germline ends came to 16 bases. This CDR3 contains 15 residues. Looked up from germline, CDR1 is MNHEY and CDR2 is SMNVEV (reference sequence). Written as DNA, the CDR3 is TGTGCCAGCAGTATGTACACAGGGTCCCACTATGGCTACACCTTC. This gives the protein CASSMYTGSHYGYTF.

The rearrangement links TRBV5-4 to TRBJ1-5; possible D gene TRBD1, 5 bases. The germline V gene has CDR1 SGHNT and CDR2 YYREEE (reference sequence). The CDR3 has 15 amino acids. Trimming stripped 4 bases from V and 4 bases from J, with 15 bases between. The CDR3 spells CASSADGGKNQPQHF. The CDR3 bases are TGTGCCAGCAGCGCGGACGGGGGGAAGAATCAGCCCCAGCATTTT.

J is TRBJ1-6 and V is TRBV5-6, with D tentatively TRBD1 (5 bases). V dropped 8 bases and J dropped 5 bases, with 14 bases sitting between them. Germline V gene data show CDR1 as SGHDT and CDR2 as YYEEEE. The CDR3 contains 14 residues. CDR3 nucleotide sequence: TGTGCCAGTGGGTGGGGCAGAGATAATTCACCCCTCCACTTT. It is translated as CASGWGRDNSPLHF.

The chain recombines TRBV24-1 with TRBJ1-5, with 7 bases identical to TRBD1. The junction had 9 bases not matched to a gene; V was cut back by 7 bases and J by 7 bases. Germline assignment: CDR1 KGHDR and CDR2 SFDVKD. There are 14 residues in the CDR3. The DNA for the CDR3 is TGTGCCACCAGCCCGACAGGGCGAGGGCAGCCCCAGCATTTT. Residues: CATSPTGRGQPQHF.

This chain connects TRBV24-1 to TRBJ1-5, with D unclear. The germline CDR1 and CDR2 sequences are KGHDR and SFDVKD. The CDR3 runs 14 residues. V was trimmed by 1 base and J by 7 bases, leaving 10 bases between them. CDR3 in amino acids: CATSDLHSQQPQHF. CDR3 coding DNA: TGTGCCACCAGTGATTTACACAGCCAACAGCCCCAGCATTTT.

As to this clone: The same CDR3 also results from other DNA sequences found in this sample. V gene TRBV6-1 combines with J gene TRBJ1-5; perhaps TRBD1 as D (5 bases). The V end was cut by 3 bases, the J end by 4 bases, with 7 bases between. CDR3 size: 13 residues. Germline V gives CDR1 MNHNS, CDR2 SASEGT. The CDR3 bases are TGTGCCAGCAGTGAGGGGCGTAATCAGCCCCAGCATTTT. As protein: CASSEGRNQPQHF.

The gene calls are TRBV7-9 and TRBJ1-1; D ambiguous. The CDR3 is 13 residues long. Trimming pared 3 bases from V and 5 bases from J, leaving 10 bases between. From germline, CDR1 is SEHNR and CDR2 FQNEAQ (reference sequence). This CDR3 reads CASSFQVRTEAFF. The CDR3 DNA reads TGTGCCAGCAGCTTTCAGGTGAGAACTGAAGCTTTCTTT.

The chain employs TRBV9 and TRBJ1-5, with D hard to call. CDR1 SGDLS and CDR2 YYNGEE come from the germline V gene. Trimming pared 0 bases from V and 6 bases from J, leaving 7 bases between. There are 13 residues in the CDR3. The DNA of the CDR3 is TGTGCCAGCAGCGTAGGAGAGAGTCAGCCCCAGCATTTT. Translated: CASSVGESQPQHF.

The rearrangement joins TRBV5-6 to TRBJ1-1; D is perhaps TRBD1 (5 bases). This CDR3 is built from 14 residues. V lost 0 bases to trimming and J lost 5 bases, with 11 bases between them. Germline V gene sequence: CDR1 SGHDT, CDR2 YYEEEE. CDR3 bases: TGTGCCAGCAGCTTGGTACAGGCCAGTACTGAAGCTTTCTTT. It specifies CASSLVQASTEAFF.

CDR3 in DNA: TGCGCCAGCCGGCGACAGGGTTCCTATGGCTACACCTTC. Translation gives CASRRQGSYGYTF. The J gene is TRBJ1-2, the V gene TRBV5-1; 7 bases match TRBD1. CDR1 SGHRS and CDR2 YFSETQ come from the germline V gene. V shed 7 bases, J shed 4 bases, and the junction held 7 bases outside the gene matches. The CDR3 covers 13 residues.

The CDR3 bases are TGTGCCAGCAGCTCTAGCGGGGGAGACACAGATACGCAGTATTTT. Translated: CASSSSGGDTDTQYF. V and J are TRBV11-2 and TRBJ2-3; 10 bases line up with TRBD2. V trimming: 4 bases; J trimming: 2 bases; junction bases outside the gene matches: 3. The CDR3 totals 15 residues. CDR1 is SGHAT and CDR2 is FQNNGV in the germline V gene.

Here the CDR3 reads CASSYSEGNYGYTF. The CDR3 DNA follows: TGTGCCAGCAGTTACTCGGAGGGAAACTATGGCTACACCTTC. The rearrangement joins TRBV6-6 to TRBJ1-2; no clear D gene. This CDR3 has 14 amino acids. The germline V and J ends were trimmed by 0 bases and 2 bases, with 7 bases remaining between them. CDR1 and CDR2 (germline): MNHNY, SVGAGI (reference sequence).

The rearrangement links TRBV7-2 to TRBJ1-4; no reliable D call. V dropped 3 bases and J dropped 8 bases, with 7 bases sitting between them. Looked up from germline, CDR1 is SGHTA and CDR2 is FQGNSA. There are 12 residues in the CDR3. This CDR3 reads CASSFVREKLFF. Here the CDR3 DNA reads TGTGCCAGCAGCTTCGTCCGGGAAAAACTGTTTTTT.

This clone was observed once. The chain uses TRBV5-1 and TRBJ2-3; 15 bases fit TRBD2. CDR3 length: 20 residues. Trimming removed 4 bases from V and 1 base from J; junction bases left unmatched: 13. The germline V gene has CDR1 SGHRS and CDR2 YFSETQ. CDR3 DNA sequence: TGCGCCAGCAGCCCCGGGCGGACTAGCGGGGGGGCCGGTGGCACAGATACGCAGTATTTT. Amino acid sequence: CASSPGRTSGGAGGTDTQYF.

The gene calls are TRBV6-5 and TRBJ1-5, with 10 bases aligning to TRBD1. V lost 6 bases, J lost 4 bases, and 6 bases stayed unmatched. Germline V CDR1 and CDR2: MNHEY, SVGAGI. CDR3 size: 15 residues. CDR3 coding DNA: TGTGCCAGCAGAAAGGTGGGACAGGGGAATCAGCCCCAGCATTTT. Protein sequence: CASRKVGQGNQPQHF.

The rearrangement links TRBV5-5 to TRBJ2-3, with D perhaps matching TRBD1 (5 bases). Per germline, CDR1 SGHKS and CDR2 YYEKEE (reference sequence). Trimming took 1 base from V and 4 from J, leaving 10 bases between them. CDR3 size: 14 residues. The CDR3 bases are TGTGCCAGCAGCTTGCTAACAGGAGCAGATACGCAGTATTTT. Protein product: CASSLLTGADTQYF.

The chain uses TRBV29-1 and TRBJ1-1, with TRBD1 matching 7 bases. The CDR3 runs to 12 residues. Germline V gene data show CDR1 as SQVTM and CDR2 as ANQGSEA. The ends lost 4 bases at V and 7 bases at J; junction bases unmatched: 6. CDR3 nucleotide sequence: TGCAGCGTTGCTCCCGGGACAGTTGAAGCTTTCTTT. It yields the protein CSVAPGTVEAFF.

The chain joins TRBV7-9 to TRBJ2-7; no firm D call. Germline assignment: CDR1 SEHNR and CDR2 FQNEAQ (reference sequence). The CDR3 has 15 amino acids. V lost 5 bases and J lost 2, with 16 bases in between. The CDR3 bases are TGTGCCAGCAGCCCTCACTACCTCCCTCCCTACGAGCAGTACTTC. Protein: CASSPHYLPPYEQYF.